This T cell receptor beta chain came from a study of post-analysis software for immune sequencing data. Study-wide background: As for disease course, relapsing-remitting, secondary progressive and progressive-relapsing multiple sclerosis were all included.

Presence of unique molecular identifiers characterized the TCR beta cDNA libraries. TCRdb passed the PCR reads through MiXCR, listing each CDR3 protein once. The profile shows about 430,000 distinct CDR3 sequences, 30% to 45% of them singletons. Study results and limitations: TRBV segments more frequent in patients than in controls numbered several and included TRBV5-6, TRBV5-1 and TRBV20-1.

The CDR3 is 18 residues long. The V and J ends lost 3 bases and 0 bases, in that order; junction bases with no gene match: 7. CDR1 and CDR2 (germline): LGHDT, YNNKEL (reference sequence). On this clonotype itself: As yet, its antigen is unknown.

The receptor comes from a girl aged 2 to 9 with multiple sclerosis. The sample comprised blood. This chain links TRBV3-1 with TRBJ2-4; 11 nucleotides line up with TRBD2. The CDR3 bases are TGTGCCAGCAGCCATGGACTAGCGGGCGAACTAGCCAAAAACATTCAGTACTTC. This sequence encodes CASSHGLAGELAKNIQYF.